This passage covers 22 T cell receptor beta chains from one sample sequenced in a study of graft-versus-host responses after intestinal transplantation. Some clones are missing from TCRdb's copy, which holds only in-frame ones; the method was immunoSEQ multiplex PCR. The table lists about 120,000 clones, 90% to 95% of them singletons. Antigens of these TCRs are unknown. The sample here was unstimulated CD4+ T cells sorted from spleen or lymph node cells, taken before intestinal transplant. Receptor source: a human donor who received an intestinal transplant.

This clone was found once. V usage is TRBV18 and J usage is TRBJ2-2, with 7 positions matching TRBD1. Looked up from germline, CDR1 is KGHSH and CDR2 is LQKENI. The ends lost 3 bases at V and 4 bases at J; junction bases unmatched: 11. This CDR3 is built from 17 residues. The chain's CDR3 is CASSPATGRIGTGELFF. Written as DNA, the CDR3 is TGTGCCAGCTCACCCGCGACAGGGCGAATAGGCACCGGGGAGCTGTTTTTT.

The sample holds one count of this clone. The chain links TRBV19 to TRBJ1-5; D perhaps matches TRBD1 (5 bases). The CDR3 has 14 amino acids. Trimming took 3 bases from V and 4 from J, leaving 10 bases between them. The germline CDR1 and CDR2 sequences are LNHDA and SQIVND (reference sequence). CDR3 region: CASSIGTVNQPQHF. DNA of the CDR3: TGTGCCAGTAGTATCGGGACCGTTAATCAGCCCCAGCATTTT.

V usage is TRBV7-9 and J usage is TRBJ2-7, with a possible D match to TRBD2 (6 bases). V was pared by 3 bases and J by 6 bases, with 18 bases between. This CDR3 is 15 amino acids long. The germline V gene encodes CDR1 SEHNR and CDR2 FQNEAQ (reference sequence). The CDR3 DNA follows: TGTGCCAGCAGCTTCTTGATTAGCGGTGGAACCGAGCAGTACTTC. Translation: CASSFLISGGTEQYF.

The chain combines TRBV19 with TRBJ2-3; 13 nucleotides agree with TRBD2. The CDR3 totals 15 residues. Germline V gene sequence: CDR1 LNHDA, CDR2 SQIVND (reference sequence). The V segment lost 5 bases and the J segment 5 bases; nucleotides outside the gene matches: 4. CDR3 coding DNA: TGTGCCAGTAGTCTCCGGACTAGCGGGAGAGATACGCAGTATTTT. It specifies CASSLRTSGRDTQYF.

The chain is built from TRBV28 and TRBJ2-7, with D perhaps assigned TRBD1 or TRBD2 (5 bases each). CDR1 and CDR2 (germline): MDHEN, SYDVKM. CDR3 length: 14 residues. Trimming left V 5 bases short and J 1 base short, with 12 bases between. CDR3 amino acids: CASSRDGRSYEQYF. CDR3 DNA sequence: TGTGCCAGCAGTCGGGACGGACGATCCTACGAGCAGTACTTC.

The gene calls are TRBV6-5 and TRBJ1-3; 7 nucleotides line up with TRBD1. CDR3 length: 15 residues. The J segment lost 0 bases and the V segment lost 6 bases, leaving 5 bases of the junction unmatched. The germline V gene has CDR1 MNHEY and CDR2 SVGAGI. DNA for the CDR3: TGTGCCAGCAGACGGGACAGCAACTCTGGAAACACCATATATTTT. This translates into CASRRDSNSGNTIYF.

The J gene is TRBJ1-2, the V gene TRBV6-6; 8 bases fit TRBD1. This CDR3 region has 14 residues. The V gene end was trimmed by 6 bases and the J gene end by 3 bases; junction bases not matched to a gene: 6. Germline V lookup: CDR1 MNHNY, CDR2 SVGAGI (reference sequence). The CDR3 region is CASSSQGADYGYTF. The CDR3 DNA is TGTGCCAGCAGCAGCCAGGGGGCAGACTATGGCTACACCTTC.

This clone was found once. The chain links TRBV6-1 to TRBJ1-2; 8 bases line up with TRBD1. In germline, CDR1 is MNHNS, CDR2 SASEGT. The CDR3 runs 12 residues. Trimming at V came to 6 bases and at J to 4 bases, leaving 1 base not matched to a gene. The CDR3 loop reads CASRTGGYGYTF. CDR3 nucleotide sequence: TGTGCCAGCAGAACAGGGGGCTATGGCTACACCTTC.

The chain joins TRBV19 to TRBJ1-5; possible D gene TRBD1, 6 bases. This CDR3 region has 15 residues. Trimming removed 9 bases from V and 2 bases from J, with 17 bases in between. Germline loops: CDR1 LNHDA, CDR2 SQIVND (reference sequence). The CDR3 DNA reads TGTGCCAGCTCGGACAGCCTTTGGGGCAATCAGCCCCAGCATTTT. Amino acids: CASSDSLWGNQPQHF.

The V and J genes are TRBV15 and TRBJ2-1; 15 bases fit TRBD2. CDR1 LNHNV and CDR2 YYDKDF come from the germline V gene (reference sequence). This CDR3 spans 15 amino acids. J lost 9 bases, V lost 3 bases, and 3 bases had no gene match. CDR3 region: CATSSGLAGGIEQFF. DNA of the CDR3: TGTGCCACCAGCAGCGGACTAGCGGGAGGGATTGAGCAGTTCTTC.

This clone was counted once. V and J are TRBV14 and TRBJ2-1; no clear D. Germline V gene sequence: CDR1 SGHDN, CDR2 FVKESK. The V end lost 3 bases, the J end lost 0 bases, and 12 bases lay between the germline ends. CDR3 length: 16 residues. The CDR3 DNA sequence: TGTGCCAGCAGCCATCTCAACCGCTTCTCCTACAATGAGCAGTTCTTC. As protein: CASSHLNRFSYNEQFF.

V gene TRBV28 combines with J gene TRBJ2-5; TRBD2 matches 9 bases. Per the germline V gene, CDR1 is MDHEN and CDR2 is SYDVKM. V shed 6 bases, J shed 1 base, and the junction held 9 bases outside the gene matches. The CDR3 is made up of 16 amino acids. The CDR3 protein is CASSSGREGFQETQYF. DNA of the CDR3: TGTGCCAGCAGCTCCGGGCGGGAGGGCTTCCAAGAGACCCAGTACTTC. The full variable domain, in which reference TRBV28 and TRBJ2-5 provide the parts outside the CDR3, is DVKVTQSSRYLVKRTGEKVFLECVQDMDHENMFWYRQDPGLGLRLIYFSYDVKMKEKGDIPEGYSVSREKKERFSLILESASTNQTSMYLCASSSGREGFQETQYFGPGTRLLVL.

J is TRBJ1-4 and V is TRBV27, with TRBD1 matching 9 bases. V dropped 0 bases and J dropped 8; count of bases not matched to a gene: 10. The CDR3 loop spans 17 amino acids. CDR1 is MNHEY and CDR2 is SMNVEV in the germline V gene (reference sequence). CDR3 sequence reads: CASSLSRMGTGREKLFF. The CDR3 coding sequence is TGTGCCAGCAGTTTATCGCGTATGGGGACAGGGAGAGAAAAACTGTTTTTT.

The V gene is TRBV5-6, the J gene TRBJ2-3; possibly TRBD2 for D (5 bases). The V gene lost 2 bases and the J gene lost 3 bases, with 10 bases spanning the gap. The length of the CDR3 is 14 residues. Germline-derived CDR1 and CDR2 are SGHDT and YYEEEE. The DNA for the CDR3 is TGTGCCAGCAGCTTATCGGGATTAACAGATACGCAGTATTTT. It encodes CASSLSGLTDTQYF.

This rearrangement joins TRBV5-4 to TRBJ2-7; 8 bases are a match to TRBD2. Losses at the gene ends were 4 bases for V and 2 bases for J; bases not matched to a gene: 8. Per germline, CDR1 SGHNT and CDR2 YYREEE (reference sequence). CDR3 length: 15 residues. CDR3 residues: CASSPPGTRTYEQYF. In nucleotides, the CDR3 is TGTGCCAGCAGCCCTCCCGGGACTAGGACCTACGAGCAGTACTTC.

The genes are TRBV5-4 and TRBJ2-7; TRBD2 might be the D (6 bases). Germline V lookup: CDR1 SGHNT, CDR2 YYREEE (reference sequence). The CDR3 sequence is 14 residues long. V lost 0 bases and J lost 2, with 9 bases in between. The CDR3 DNA sequence: TGTGCCAGCAGCTTGGGTCCTAGCGCCTACGAGCAGTACTTC. Its protein product is CASSLGPSAYEQYF.

The chain has TRBV14 and TRBJ2-3, with TRBD1 identical over 8 bases. V trimming: 1 base; J trimming: 6 bases; junction bases outside the gene matches: 6. The CDR3 totals 15 residues. CDR1 SGHDN and CDR2 FVKESK come from the germline V gene. The CDR3 region is CASSQGARGRDTQYF. The CDR3 DNA reads TGTGCCAGCAGCCAAGGGGCCAGGGGGCGCGATACGCAGTATTTT. The full variable domain, completed using reference TRBV14 and TRBJ2-3, is EAGVTQFPSHSVIEKGQTVTLRCDPISGHDNLYWYRRVMGKEIKFLLHFVKESKQDESGMPNNRFLAERTGGTYSTLKVQPAELEDSGVYFCASSQGARGRDTQYFGPGTRLTVL.

This rearrangement joins TRBV30 to TRBJ1-3, with unresolved D. Trimming cost V 2 bases and J 2 bases, with 13 bases left between them. The germline gives CDR1 GTSNPN, CDR2 SVGIG (reference sequence). The CDR3 contains 15 residues. The CDR3 DNA follows: TGTGCCTGGAGTAGGCTTGGTTCTACTGGAAACACCATATATTTT. This codes for CAWSRLGSTGNTIYF.

This chain uses TRBV9 with TRBJ2-5, with D possibly matching TRBD1 (5 bases). V lost 3 bases, J lost 3 bases, and 12 bases lay in between. The CDR3 is made up of 14 amino acids. Germline CDR1 and CDR2: SGDLS and YYNGEE. CDR3 nucleotide sequence: TGTGCCAGCAGCGCCGGACAAAGTAAAGAGACCCAGTACTTC. Protein sequence: CASSAGQSKETQYF.

This clone was detected only a few times. The chain has TRBV11-2 and TRBJ1-2; D might be TRBD1 (5 bases). This CDR3 has 15 amino acids. CDR1 is SGHAT and CDR2 is FQNNGV in the germline V gene. The V and J ends lost 1 base and 5 bases respectively, with 14 bases between them. CDR3 sequence reads: CASSLVLGPVYGYTF. Written as DNA, the CDR3 is TGTGCCAGCAGCTTAGTTTTGGGGCCTGTGTATGGCTACACCTTC.

The V call is TRBV29-1, the J call TRBJ2-1; D is undetermined. The CDR3 is made up of 13 amino acids. The V gene lost 0 bases and the J gene lost 7 bases, with 10 bases spanning the gap. The germline V gene has CDR1 SQVTM and CDR2 ANQGSEA. In DNA form, the CDR3 reads TGCAGCGTTGAAGATCTGTGGAAAAATGAGCAGTTCTTC. This encodes CSVEDLWKNEQFF.

The chain recombines TRBV2 with TRBJ2-7; 9 positions agree with TRBD1. J gave up 3 bases and V 5 bases, and 2 bases lay outside the gene matches. The CDR3 is made up of 13 amino acids. CDR1 is SNHLY and CDR2 is FYNNEI in the germline V gene. The CDR3 here is CASSRTGDYEQYF. The CDR3 nucleotides read TGTGCCAGCAGTCGGACAGGGGACTACGAGCAGTACTTC.